This T cell receptor (beta chain) emerged from a study of T cells in Graves' hyperthyroidism and ophthalmopathy. Looking at the study overall: Prior to any treatment, at the point of initial diagnosis, peripheral blood was collected. Study-wide points: A median around 6.4 months before onset, the model predicted ophthalmopathy.

There were TCR beta CDR3 regions amplified from RNA transcripts. Carried out on the TCR CDR3, a first-round RT-PCR used the HTBI primer set. MiXCR, run by TCRdb on the multiplex PCR reads, gives a single entry per CDR3 protein. This sample has 400,000 to 500,000 distinct CDR3 sequences, with about 13% found just once. The patients, who ranged from 18 to 65 in age, presented with newly diagnosed hyperthyroidism lasting under 2 months. The germline V gene has CDR1 SGHRS and CDR2 YFSETQ. CDR3 length: 16 residues. Trimming took 0 bases from V and 10 from J, leaving 17 bases between them. With regard to this clonotype: No antigen is known for it.

The rearrangement links TRBV5-1 to TRBJ1-6, with D perhaps matching TRBD1 (6 bases). This clonotype was obtained from a woman aged 18-30 years with Graves' hyperthyroidism. Material: blood. DNA for the CDR3: TGCGCCAGCAGCTTGGCCGAGGTCAGGGGCGGATCACCCCTCCACTTT. This sequence encodes CASSLAEVRGGSPLHF.